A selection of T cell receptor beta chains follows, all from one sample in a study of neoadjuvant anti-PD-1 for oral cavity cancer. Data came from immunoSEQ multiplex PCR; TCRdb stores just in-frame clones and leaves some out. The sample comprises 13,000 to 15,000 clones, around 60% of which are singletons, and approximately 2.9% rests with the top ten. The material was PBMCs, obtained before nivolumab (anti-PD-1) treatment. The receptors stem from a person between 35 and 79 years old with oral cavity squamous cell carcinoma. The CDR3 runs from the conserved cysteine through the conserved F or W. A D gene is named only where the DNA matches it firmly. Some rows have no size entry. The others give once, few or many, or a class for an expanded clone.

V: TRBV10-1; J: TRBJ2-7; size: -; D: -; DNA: TGCGCCAGCAGTGAATATCAAAGCTCCTACGAGCAGTACTTC; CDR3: CASSEYQSSYEQYF
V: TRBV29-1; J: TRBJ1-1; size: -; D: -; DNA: TGCAGCGTTGGGACGGCGAACACTGAAGCTTTCTTT; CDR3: CSVGTANTEAFF
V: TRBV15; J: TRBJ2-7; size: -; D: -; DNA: TGTGCCACCAGCAGAGGGGGGGGCAGTTCTACTTACGAGCAGTACTTC; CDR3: CATSRGGGSSTYEQYF
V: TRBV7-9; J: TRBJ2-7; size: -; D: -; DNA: TGTGCCAGCAGCTTAGTAGGCTACGAGCAGTACTTC; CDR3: CASSLVGYEQYF
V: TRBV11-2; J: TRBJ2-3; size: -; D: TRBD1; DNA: TGTGCCAGCAGCTACCGGGACAGGGGCACAGATACGCAGTATTTT; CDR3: CASSYRDRGTDTQYF
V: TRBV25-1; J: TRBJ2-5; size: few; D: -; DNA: TGTGCCAGCAGTGAGGGACTGTTGGGGACCCAGTACTTC; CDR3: CASSEGLLGTQYF
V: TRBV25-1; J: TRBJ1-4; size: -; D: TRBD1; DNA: TGTGCCAGCAGTGGGGGACAGGGGACATATAATGAAAAACTGTTTTTT; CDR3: CASSGGQGTYNEKLFF
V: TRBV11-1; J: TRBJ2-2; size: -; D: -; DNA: TGTGCCAGCAGCTTGGGGCAGGGTTACACCGGGGAGCTGTTTTTT; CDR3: CASSLGQGYTGELFF
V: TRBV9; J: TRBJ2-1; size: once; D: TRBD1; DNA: TGTGCCAGCAGCGTAGGAGGGGGACAGGCGAGCCGGCAGTTCTTC; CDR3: CASSVGGGQASRQFF
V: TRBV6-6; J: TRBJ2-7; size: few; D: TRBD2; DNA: TGTGCCAGCAGCAGCCCCCTGGCAGGGAGGGACGAGCAGTACTTC; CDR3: CASSSPLAGRDEQYF
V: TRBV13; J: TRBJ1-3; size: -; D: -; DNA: TGTGCCAGCAGCCGCCGACTGCGGAGCTCTGGAAACACCATATATTTT; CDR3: CASSRRLRSSGNTIYF
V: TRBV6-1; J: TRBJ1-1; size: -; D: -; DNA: TGTGCCAGCGAATCCTTCGGGGGTGACACTGAAGCTTTCTTT; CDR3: CASESFGGDTEAFF
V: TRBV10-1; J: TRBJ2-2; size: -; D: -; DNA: TGCGCCAGCTCCGAGGCTAGGACCGGGGAGCTGTTTTTT; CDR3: CASSEARTGELFF
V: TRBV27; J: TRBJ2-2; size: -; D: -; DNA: TGTGCCAGCCGCGGGGTGGGTGGAACCGGGGAGCTGTTTTTT; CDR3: CASRGVGGTGELFF
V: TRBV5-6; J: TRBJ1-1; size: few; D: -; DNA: TGTGCCAGCAGCCGCGGAACAGGGTTGGAAGCTTTCTTT; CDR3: CASSRGTGLEAFF
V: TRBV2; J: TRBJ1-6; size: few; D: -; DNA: TGTGCCAGCAGTGAAGCGGGGTTTACCAATTCACCCCTCCACTTT; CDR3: CASSEAGFTNSPLHF
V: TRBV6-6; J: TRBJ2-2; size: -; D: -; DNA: TGTGCCAGCAGTAACCGGGGCGCGGGCACCGGGGAGCTGTTTTTT; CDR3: CASSNRGAGTGELFF
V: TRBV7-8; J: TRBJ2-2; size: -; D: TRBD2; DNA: TGTGCCAGCAGCTTAAAGCGGGGGACCGGGGAGCTGTTTTTT; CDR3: CASSLKRGTGELFF
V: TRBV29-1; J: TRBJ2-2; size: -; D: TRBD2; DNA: TGCAGCGTCGGGGGGGGTCGCGACACCGGGGAGCTGTTTTTT; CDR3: CSVGGGRDTGELFF
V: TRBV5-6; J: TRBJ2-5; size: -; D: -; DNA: TGTGCCAGCAGCAGGTCGGGAGCAAAAGAGACCCAGTACTTC; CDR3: CASSRSGAKETQYF
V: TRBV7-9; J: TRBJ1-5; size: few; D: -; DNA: TGTGCCAGCAGCTTAGACCGGCAGCCAAATCAGCCCCAGCATTTT; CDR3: CASSLDRQPNQPQHF
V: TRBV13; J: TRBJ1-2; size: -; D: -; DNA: TGTGCCAGCAGCTTAAGAATAGGGGGAGACTATGGCTACACCTTC; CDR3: CASSLRIGGDYGYTF
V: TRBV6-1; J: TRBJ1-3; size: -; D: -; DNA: TGTGCCAGCAGTGAACTGCCTTTCTCTGGAAACACCATATATTTT; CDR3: CASSELPFSGNTIYF